A selection of T cell receptor beta chains follows, all from one sample in a study of beta chain features in type 1 diabetes. Libraries were prepared by immunoSEQ multiplex PCR; TCRdb keeps only in-frame clonotypes and omits some of them. This table has about 660,000 clones, more than 12% appearing once. Material: naive CD4+ T cells from blood. The receptors here all came from a young man with type 1 diabetes. Each CDR3 is given with its conserved first and last residue. D genes are given only for firm matches. Clone sizes are given selectively: once, few, many, or a class where the clone is expanded.

j_gene	len	abundance	v_gene	d_gene	CDR3nt	CDR3aa
TRBJ2-1	16	few	TRBV7-6	-	TGTGCCAGCAGCTTAGGAGTCTTGGGTTCCTACAATGAGCAGTTCTTC	CASSLGVLGSYNEQFF
TRBJ2-1	16	few	TRBV4-1	TRBD2	TGCGCCAGCAGCCTAAACCCCAGCGGGATCTACAATGAGCAGTTCTTC	CASSLNPSGIYNEQFF
TRBJ2-5	11	few	TRBV5-4	-	TGTGCCAGCAGCCTGCAAGAGACCCAGTACTTC	CASSLQETQYF
TRBJ2-1	11	few	TRBV20-1	-	TGCAGTGCTAGAGAAGCGTCTGAGCAGTTCTTC	CSAREASEQFF
TRBJ2-7	14	few	TRBV11-2	-	TGTGCCAGCAGCCGCCTCGACAGGAACTACGAGCAGTACTTC	CASSRLDRNYEQYF
TRBJ2-7	15	few	TRBV14	TRBD1	TGTGCCAGCAGCCAAATCGACAGGGATGCCTACGAGCAGTACTTC	CASSQIDRDAYEQYF
TRBJ2-5	14	-	TRBV25-1	-	TGTGCCAGCAGTGGTACAGTGGGCCAAGAGACCCAGTACTTC	CASSGTVGQETQYF
TRBJ1-1	13	-	TRBV27	-	TGTGCCAGCAGTAAACAGGAGAACACTGAAGCTTTCTTT	CASSKQENTEAFF
TRBJ1-1	12	few	TRBV5-6	-	TGTGCCAGCAGCTTGACGGGCACTGAAGCTTTCTTT	CASSLTGTEAFF
TRBJ1-4	13	few	TRBV5-1	-	TGCGCCAGCAGCTCGGACCCTAATGAAAAACTGTTTTTT	CASSSDPNEKLFF
TRBJ2-5	13	-	TRBV28	-	TGTGCCAGCAGTGTATACTTATTCGAGACCCAGTACTTC	CASSVYLFETQYF
TRBJ2-5	14	few	TRBV19	TRBD1	TGTGCCAGTAGTCCGACAGGGGCTACGGAGACCCAGTACTTC	CASSPTGATETQYF
TRBJ2-7	14	few	TRBV7-2	-	TGTGCCAGCAGCCCCCGCGAGGAAGTGCGGGACCTCCACTTC	CASSPREEVRDLHF
TRBJ2-2	18	few	TRBV15	-	TGTGCCACCAGCAGAGGAGAACGGTCAGGGTTGGGCACCGGGGAGCTGTTTTTT	CATSRGERSGLGTGELFF
TRBJ1-4	10	few	TRBV20-1	TRBD1	TGCAGTGCTAGAGAGGGACAGCTGTTTTTT	CSAREGQLFF
TRBJ2-5	15	few	TRBV7-9	TRBD2	TGTGCCAGCAGACTACTAGCGGGAGGCTGGGAGACCCAGTACTTC	CASRLLAGGWETQYF
TRBJ2-5	14	few	TRBV4-3	-	TGCGCCAGCAGCCAAGACAGAAGCCAAGAGACCCAGTACTTC	CASSQDRSQETQYF
TRBJ1-2	14	-	TRBV30	TRBD1	TGTGCCTGGACCAGGGACAGGGTTGACTATGGCTACACCTTC	CAWTRDRVDYGYTF
TRBJ2-1	16	-	TRBV7-2	-	TGTGCCAGCAGCTTGTACGGCGGGGCTGGGTACAATGAGCAGTTCTTC	CASSLYGGAGYNEQFF
TRBJ1-2	11	-	TRBV20-1	-	TGCAGTGCTAGCCTCGGGGGTGGCTACACCTTC	CSASLGGGYTF
TRBJ1-5	13	-	TRBV6-5	-	TGTGCCAGCAGCGTGGGGAGAGATCAGCCCCAGCATTTT	CASSVGRDQPQHF
TRBJ1-6	16	-	TRBV4-3	-	TGCGCCAGCAGCCAAGACCCGGGACGCCAGAATTCACCCCTCCACTTT	CASSQDPGRQNSPLHF
TRBJ2-5	15	-	TRBV10-3	-	TGTGCCATCAGTGAGTCTAGAGGCGGACCGGGGACCCAGTACTTC	CAISESRGGPGTQYF
TRBJ2-1	12	few	TRBV5-6	-	TGTGCCAGCAGCGTACGATACAATGAGCAGTTCTTC	CASSVRYNEQFF
TRBJ1-2	12	few	TRBV28	-	TGTGCCAGCAGTTTATCCGACTATGGCTACACCTTC	CASSLSDYGYTF
TRBJ2-5	15	-	TRBV29-1	TRBD2	TGCAGCGTTGGTGGGCTAGCGGAGGTTGGAGAGACCCAGTACTTC	CSVGGLAEVGETQYF
TRBJ2-3	14	-	TRBV7-8	-	TGTGCCAGCAGCTTAGAAAAGAGGGGAGATACGCAGTATTTT	CASSLEKRGDTQYF
TRBJ1-3	12	few	TRBV4-1	-	TGCGCCAGCAGCCGACCCGGAAACACCATATATTTT	CASSRPGNTIYF
TRBJ2-7	14	-	TRBV28	-	TGTGCCAGCAGTGAGGGCGATTCCTCCTACGAGCAGTACTTC	CASSEGDSSYEQYF
TRBJ2-3	14	-	TRBV18	-	TGTGCCAGCTCACCACGAGGTGCCCCAGATACGCAGTATTTT	CASSPRGAPDTQYF
TRBJ2-2	14	few	TRBV29-1	-	TGCAGCGTTTGGGGGGACACCAACACCGGGGAGCTGTTTTTT	CSVWGDTNTGELFF
TRBJ1-1	14	-	TRBV29-1	-	TGCAGCGTTGAAGTCCTTTTGGGAAACACTGAAGCTTTCTTT	CSVEVLLGNTEAFF
TRBJ2-7	13	few	TRBV10-1	-	TGCGCCAGCAGTGAGTTTTCCAAGGGGGAGCAGTACTTC	CASSEFSKGEQYF
TRBJ2-1	15	few	TRBV6-6	TRBD2	TGTGCCAGCATTGGGCGGGAGGTTGCCTACAATGAGCAGTTCTTC	CASIGREVAYNEQFF
TRBJ2-7	16	few	TRBV10-3	TRBD1	TGTGCCATCAGTGAGTCCGGCGCAGGGGGTTGGAACGAGCAGTACTTC	CAISESGAGGWNEQYF
TRBJ2-2	15	-	TRBV4-1	-	TGCGCCAGCAGCCAAGAAGGGAGGTACACCGGGGAGCTGTTTTTT	CASSQEGRYTGELFF
TRBJ1-2	13	-	TRBV6-6	-	TGTGCCAGCAGGGATCGAACTAACTATGGCTACACCTTC	CASRDRTNYGYTF
TRBJ2-5	13	few	TRBV29-1	-	TGCAGCGTTGAGGGACAACTCTCGGAGACCCAGTACTTC	CSVEGQLSETQYF
TRBJ1-1	15	-	TRBV9	-	TGTGCCAGCAGCCCTACGGGACACCAGAACACTGAAGCTTTCTTT	CASSPTGHQNTEAFF
TRBJ2-2	13	-	TRBV6-5	-	TGTGCCAGCAGTGAAGCGGACAGATCCGAGTTGTTTTTT	CASSEADRSELFF
TRBJ2-2	14	-	TRBV9	-	TGTGCCAGCAGCGTAGGTCAGGCCCCCGGGGAGCTGTTTTTT	CASSVGQAPGELFF
TRBJ2-3	14	-	TRBV9	TRBD2	TGTGCCAGCAGCCGCGGGGGTCGCACAGATACGCAGTATTTT	CASSRGGRTDTQYF
TRBJ2-7	16	few	TRBV7-9	TRBD1	TGTGCCAGCAGCTTAACAGCCGGGACAGGGGACTACGAGCAGTACTTC	CASSLTAGTGDYEQYF